This T cell receptor (beta chain) came from a study of T cells in Graves' hyperthyroidism and ophthalmopathy. Study context: The authors collected peripheral blood at initial diagnosis, before any treatment. Study-level results: It was a median about 7.1 months before onset that the model predicted ophthalmopathy.

TCR beta CDR3 regions were amplified from RNA. First-round RT-PCR targeting the TCR CDR3 was performed with the HTBI primer set. TCRdb itself ran the multiplex PCR reads through MiXCR, one entry per CDR3 protein. The sample holds 300,000 to 350,000 distinct CDR3 sequences; roughly 13% are singletons and the top ten take about 22%. The sample holds many counts of this clonotype. Its antigen is not identified. Hyperthyroidism in the patients, aged 18 to 65, was newly diagnosed and under 2 months in duration. Between the trimmed V and J ends, which lost 6 bases and 6 bases, there was a span of 20 bases. The CDR3 consists of 15 residues. Per the germline V gene, CDR1 is KGHSH and CDR2 is LQKENI.

V usage is TRBV18 and J usage is TRBJ1-1; D possibly corresponds to TRBD1 (5 bases). The TCR originated in a woman aged 25 to 45 with Graves' hyperthyroidism. Sequencing was carried out using blood. The CDR3 bases are TGTGCCAGCTCTCTAGCAGGGCGATTTAGGGCTGAAGCTTTCTTT. Translation gives CASSLAGRFRAEAFF. The whole variable domain, filled in from reference TRBV18 and TRBJ1-1, reads NAGVMQNPRHLVRRRGQEARLRCSPMKGHSHVYWYRQLPEEGLKFMVYLQKENIIDESGMPKERFSAEFPKEGPSILRIQQVVRGDSAAYFCASSLAGRFRAEAFFGQGTRLTVV.